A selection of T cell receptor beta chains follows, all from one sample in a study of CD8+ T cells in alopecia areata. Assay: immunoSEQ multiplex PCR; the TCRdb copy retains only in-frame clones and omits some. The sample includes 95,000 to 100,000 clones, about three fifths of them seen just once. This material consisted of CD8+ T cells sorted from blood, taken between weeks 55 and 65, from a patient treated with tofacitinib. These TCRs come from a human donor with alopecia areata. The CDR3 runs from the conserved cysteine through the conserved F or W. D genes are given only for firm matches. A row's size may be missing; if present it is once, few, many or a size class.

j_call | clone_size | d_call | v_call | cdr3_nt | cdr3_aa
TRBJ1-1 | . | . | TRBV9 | TGTGCCAGCAGCGTAGGGGGACCTAACACTGAAGCTTTCTTT | CASSVGGPNTEAFF
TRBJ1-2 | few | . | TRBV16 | TGTGCCAGCAGCCTCGCCGGGGACTATGGCTACACCTTC | CASSLAGDYGYTF
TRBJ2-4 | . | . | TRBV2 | TGTGCCAGCAGTGAAGCGACCACCCGGGACGGATCCAAAAACATTCAGTACTTC | CASSEATTRDGSKNIQYF
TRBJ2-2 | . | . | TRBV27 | TGTGCCAGCAGTCCCGGACAGATCGGGGAGCTGTTTTTT | CASSPGQIGELFF
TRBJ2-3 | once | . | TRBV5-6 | TGTGCCAGCAGCTTGGGCAGCACAGATACGCAGTATTTT | CASSLGSTDTQYF
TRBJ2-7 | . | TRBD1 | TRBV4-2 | TGTGCCAGCGGGCAGGGGGCTGACGAGCAGTACTTC | CASGQGADEQYF
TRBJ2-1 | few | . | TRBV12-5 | TGTGCTAGTGGTTTGGTCCGTAGTCTTGTCAATGAGCAGTTCTTC | CASGLVRSLVNEQFF
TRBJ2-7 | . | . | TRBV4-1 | TGCGCCAGCAGCCCCCCCACTGGCTACGAGCAGTACTTC | CASSPPTGYEQYF
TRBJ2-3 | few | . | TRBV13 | TGTGCCAGCAGCTTAGGCCGGCAACTCGAGTATTTT | CASSLGRQLEYF
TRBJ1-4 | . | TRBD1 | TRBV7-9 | TGTGCCAGCAGCTTAGTCTGGGACAGTACTGAAAAACTGTTTTTT | CASSLVWDSTEKLFF
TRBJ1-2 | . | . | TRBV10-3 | TGTGCCATCAGTGAGTCAGGGTTTGGCTACACCTTC | CAISESGFGYTF
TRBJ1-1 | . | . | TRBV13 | TGTGCCAGCAGCTCGGGGGGGCTGACTGAAGCTTTCTTT | CASSSGGLTEAFF
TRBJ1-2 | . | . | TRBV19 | TGTGCCGCCCGGGCCAGGGATAACTATGGCTACACCTTC | CAARARDNYGYTF
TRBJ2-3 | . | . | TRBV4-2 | TGTGCCAGCAGCCATAGGGGCACAGATACGCAGTATTTT | CASSHRGTDTQYF
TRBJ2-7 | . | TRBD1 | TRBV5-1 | TGCGCCAGCAGCATCGGACAGGGGCCCCACGAGCAGTACTTC | CASSIGQGPHEQYF
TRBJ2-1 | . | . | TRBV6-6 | TGTGCCAGCAGCTGGGTCCGAAATGAGCAGTTCTTC | CASSWVRNEQFF
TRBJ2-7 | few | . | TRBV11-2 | TGTGCCAGCAGCCCAGGTGATTTTTACGAGCAGTACTTC | CASSPGDFYEQYF
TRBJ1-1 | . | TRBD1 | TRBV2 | TGTGCCAGCAGTTCCGACGTGGGACAGTTGAACATGAACACTGAAGCTTTCTTT | CASSSDVGQLNMNTEAFF
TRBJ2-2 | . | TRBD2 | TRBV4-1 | TGCGCCAGCAGCCAAGAAAAGGGAGGGTACACCGGGGAGCTGTTTTTT | CASSQEKGGYTGELFF
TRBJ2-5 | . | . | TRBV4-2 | TGTGCCAGCAGCCAAGTCGAACAGAGCCAAGAGACCCAGTACTTC | CASSQVEQSQETQYF
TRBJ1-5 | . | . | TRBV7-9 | TGTGCCAGCAGCTTATCGGGAGAGGGTCAGCCCCAGCATTTT | CASSLSGEGQPQHF
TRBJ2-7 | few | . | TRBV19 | TGTGCCAGTAGTATCGACAGATCCTACGAGCAGTACTTC | CASSIDRSYEQYF
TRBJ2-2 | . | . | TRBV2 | TGTGCCAGCAGTCTCCGGTCCAACGGGGACACCGGGGAGCTGTTTTTT | CASSLRSNGDTGELFF
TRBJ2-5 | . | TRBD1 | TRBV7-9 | TGTGCCAGCAGCTCCCGGGACAGAAAACAAGAGACCCAGTACTTC | CASSSRDRKQETQYF
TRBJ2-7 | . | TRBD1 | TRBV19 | TGTGCCAGTAGTATTGGCGACAGGGGCTGGCAAGAGCAGTACTTC | CASSIGDRGWQEQYF
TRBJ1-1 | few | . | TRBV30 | TGTGCCTGGGATGAGGGCTGGGGTTACATGAACACTGAAGCTTTCTTT | CAWDEGWGYMNTEAFF
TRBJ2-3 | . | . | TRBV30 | TGTGCCTGGAGTGTCCCAGCGGGTCGCACAGATACGCAGTATTTT | CAWSVPAGRTDTQYF
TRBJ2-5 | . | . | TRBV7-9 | TGTGCCAGCAGCTTAAGTTTACCGCCCCAAGAGACCCAGTACTTC | CASSLSLPPQETQYF
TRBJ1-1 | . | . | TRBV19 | TGTGCCAGTAGTATGGAGGGGAACACTGAAGCTTTCTTT | CASSMEGNTEAFF
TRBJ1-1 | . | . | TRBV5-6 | TGTGCCAGCAGCCCAGGGGATACTGAAGCTTTCTTT | CASSPGDTEAFF
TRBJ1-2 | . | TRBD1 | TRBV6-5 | TGTGCCAGCAGTTACTCTAAATATACAGGGGACTATCGCTACACCTTC | CASSYSKYTGDYRYTF
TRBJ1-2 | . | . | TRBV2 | TGTGCCAGCATGGGGCGACTGAGCTATGGCTACACCTTC | CASMGRLSYGYTF
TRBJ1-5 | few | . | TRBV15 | TGTGCCACCAGCAGCGCGGGGGCAGATAATCAGCCCCAGCATTTT | CATSSAGADNQPQHF
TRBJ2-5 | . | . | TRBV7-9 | TGTGCCAGCAGACAGATCGACAGTCTCCAAGAGACCCAGTACTTC | CASRQIDSLQETQYF
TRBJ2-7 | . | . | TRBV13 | TGTGCCAGCAGCATTCAGGGGAGCTCCTACGAGCAGTACTTC | CASSIQGSSYEQYF
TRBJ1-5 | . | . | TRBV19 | TGTGCCAGTAGTATAACCCTGTCGTCGAGGCAGCCCCAGCATTTT | CASSITLSSRQPQHF
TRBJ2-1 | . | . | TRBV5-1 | TGCGCCAGCAGCTTGCGGGGCCCTCACTACAATGAGCAGTTCTTC | CASSLRGPHYNEQFF
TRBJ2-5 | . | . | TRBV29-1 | TGCAGCGTTGAAGATGAGGGGACCCAGTACTTC | CSVEDEGTQYF
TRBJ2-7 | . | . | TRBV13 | TGTGCCAGCAGCTTAGCGGGGCCCTACGAGCAGTACTTC | CASSLAGPYEQYF
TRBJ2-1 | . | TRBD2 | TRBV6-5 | TGTGCCAGCAGTTACTACCCGGGGGGGCGAAGTTTTGAGCAGTTCTTC | CASSYYPGGRSFEQFF
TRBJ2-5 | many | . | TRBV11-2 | TGTGCCAGCAGCTTGTTCCCCCTGCGGATATTGCAAGAGACCCAGTACTTC | CASSLFPLRILQETQYF
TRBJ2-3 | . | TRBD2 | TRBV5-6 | TGTGCCAGCAGGATTGAGACTAGCGGGGGGCCCAGGGATACGCAGTATTTT | CASRIETSGGPRDTQYF
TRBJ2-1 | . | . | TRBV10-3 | TGTGCCATCAGTGAGGAGGCTAATGAGCAGTTCTTC | CAISEEANEQFF
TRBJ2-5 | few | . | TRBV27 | TGTGCCAGCAGTCCTGCGGGATGGGAGACCCAGTACTTC | CASSPAGWETQYF
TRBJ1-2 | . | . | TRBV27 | TGTGCCAGCAGCCCGACGCGCAGGGGTCATGGCTACACCTTC | CASSPTRRGHGYTF